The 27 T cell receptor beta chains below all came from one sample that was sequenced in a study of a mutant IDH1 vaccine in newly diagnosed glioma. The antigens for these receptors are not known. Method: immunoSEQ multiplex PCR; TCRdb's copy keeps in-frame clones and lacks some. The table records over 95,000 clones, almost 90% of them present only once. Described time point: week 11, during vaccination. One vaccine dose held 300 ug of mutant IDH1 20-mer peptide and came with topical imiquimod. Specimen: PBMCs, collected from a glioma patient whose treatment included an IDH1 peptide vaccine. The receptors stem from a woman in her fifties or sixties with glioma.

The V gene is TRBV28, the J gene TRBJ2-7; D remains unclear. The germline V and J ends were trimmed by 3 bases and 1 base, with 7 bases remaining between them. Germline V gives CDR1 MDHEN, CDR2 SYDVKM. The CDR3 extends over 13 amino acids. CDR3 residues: CASSLGQSYEQYF. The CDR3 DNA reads TGTGCCAGCAGTTTGGGCCAATCCTACGAGCAGTACTTC.

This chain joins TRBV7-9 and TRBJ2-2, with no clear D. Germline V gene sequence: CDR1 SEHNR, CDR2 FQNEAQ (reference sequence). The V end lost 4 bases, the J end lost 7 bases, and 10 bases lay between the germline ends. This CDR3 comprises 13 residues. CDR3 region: CASSSDSGGELFF. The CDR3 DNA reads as TGTGCCAGCAGCTCAGACTCGGGCGGGGAGCTGTTTTTT.

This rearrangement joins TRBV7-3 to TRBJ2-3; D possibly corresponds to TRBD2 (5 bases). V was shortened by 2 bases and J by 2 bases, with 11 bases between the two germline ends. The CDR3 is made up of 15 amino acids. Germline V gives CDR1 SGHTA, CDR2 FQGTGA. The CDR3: CASSLEIGNTDTQYF. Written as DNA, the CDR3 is TGTGCCAGCAGCTTAGAGATCGGGAACACAGATACGCAGTATTTT.

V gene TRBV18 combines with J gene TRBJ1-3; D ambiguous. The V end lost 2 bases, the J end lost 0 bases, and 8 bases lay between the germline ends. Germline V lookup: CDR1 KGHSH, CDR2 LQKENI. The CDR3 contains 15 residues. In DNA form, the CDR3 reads TGTGCCAGCTCACCATTGGCGGGCTCTGGAAACACCATATATTTT. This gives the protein CASSPLAGSGNTIYF. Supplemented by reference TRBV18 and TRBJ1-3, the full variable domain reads NAGVMQNPRHLVRRRGQEARLRCSPMKGHSHVYWYRQLPEEGLKFMVYLQKENIIDESGMPKERFSAEFPKEGPSILRIQQVVRGDSAAYFCASSPLAGSGNTIYFGEGSWLTVV.

The CDR3 DNA reads TGTGCCAGCAGTCTCCGTAGGAACACTGAAGCTTTCTTT. Its translation: CASSLRRNTEAFF. The rearrangement joins TRBV27 to TRBJ1-1; D not certain. Between the trimmed V and J ends, which lost 5 bases and 1 base, there was a span of 8 bases. The CDR3 contains 13 residues. The germline V gene encodes CDR1 MNHEY and CDR2 SMNVEV (reference sequence).

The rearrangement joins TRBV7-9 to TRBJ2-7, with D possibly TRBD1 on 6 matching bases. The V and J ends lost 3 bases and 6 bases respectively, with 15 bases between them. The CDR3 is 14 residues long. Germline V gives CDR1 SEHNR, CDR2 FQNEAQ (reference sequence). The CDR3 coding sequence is TGTGCCAGCAGCTTCGGCAGGGGAGCTAGCGAGCAGTACTTC. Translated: CASSFGRGASEQYF.

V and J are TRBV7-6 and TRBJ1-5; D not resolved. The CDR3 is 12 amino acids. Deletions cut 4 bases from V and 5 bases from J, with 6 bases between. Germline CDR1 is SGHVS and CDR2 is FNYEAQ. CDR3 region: CASSSGDQPQHF. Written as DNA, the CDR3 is TGTGCCAGCAGCTCCGGGGATCAGCCCCAGCATTTT.

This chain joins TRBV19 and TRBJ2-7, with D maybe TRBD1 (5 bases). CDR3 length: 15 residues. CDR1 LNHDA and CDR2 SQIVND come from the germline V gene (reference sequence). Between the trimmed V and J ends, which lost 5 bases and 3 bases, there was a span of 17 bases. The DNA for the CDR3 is TGTGCCAGTAGTCCCGCAACAGGTTCATTCTACGAGCAGTACTTC. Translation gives CASSPATGSFYEQYF.

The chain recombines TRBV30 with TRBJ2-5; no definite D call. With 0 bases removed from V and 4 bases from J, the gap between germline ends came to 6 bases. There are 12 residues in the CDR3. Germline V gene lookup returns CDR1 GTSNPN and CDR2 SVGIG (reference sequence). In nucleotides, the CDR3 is TGTGCCTGGAGTGTAATGGGAGAGACCCAGTACTTC. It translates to CAWSVMGETQYF.

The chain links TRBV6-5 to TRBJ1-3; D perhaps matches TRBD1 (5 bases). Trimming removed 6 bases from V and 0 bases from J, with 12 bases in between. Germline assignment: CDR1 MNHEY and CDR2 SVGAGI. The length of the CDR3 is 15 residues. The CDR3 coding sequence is TGTGCCAGCAGCCGACAGAGAAGCTCTGGAAACACCATATATTTT. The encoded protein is CASSRQRSSGNTIYF.

CDR3 bases: TGTGCCAGCGCCAAGGGACAGGGGGCGAACACCGGGGAGCTGTTTTTT. The encoded protein is CASAKGQGANTGELFF. The chain uses TRBV6-6 and TRBJ2-2, with 11 bases that match TRBD1. The CDR3 spans 16 residues. Per the germline V gene, CDR1 is MNHNY and CDR2 is SVGAGI (reference sequence). J lost 0 bases, V lost 8 bases, and 5 bases had no gene match.

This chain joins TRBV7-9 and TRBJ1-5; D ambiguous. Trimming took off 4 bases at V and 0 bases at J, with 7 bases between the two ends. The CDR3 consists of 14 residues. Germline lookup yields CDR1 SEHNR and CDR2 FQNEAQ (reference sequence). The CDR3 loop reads CASSSQHSNQPQHF. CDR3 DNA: TGTGCCAGCAGCTCACAGCATAGCAATCAGCCCCAGCATTTT.

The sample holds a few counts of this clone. Written as DNA, the CDR3 is TGTGCCAGCAGCCCAATTCTGGAGAACACTGAAGCTTTCTTT. Its translation is CASSPILENTEAFF. V gene TRBV7-9 combines with J gene TRBJ1-1; D call uncertain. The germline V and J ends were trimmed by 5 bases and 1 base, with 11 bases remaining between them. Germline V gene data show CDR1 as SEHNR and CDR2 as FQNEAQ (reference sequence). This CDR3 region has 14 residues.

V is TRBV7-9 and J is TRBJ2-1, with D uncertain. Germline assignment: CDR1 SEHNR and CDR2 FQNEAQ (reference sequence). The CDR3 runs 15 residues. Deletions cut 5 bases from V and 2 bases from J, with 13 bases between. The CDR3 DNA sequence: TGTGCCAGCAGCCCACCCCGGGCGGCCTACAATGAGCAGTTCTTC. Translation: CASSPPRAAYNEQFF.

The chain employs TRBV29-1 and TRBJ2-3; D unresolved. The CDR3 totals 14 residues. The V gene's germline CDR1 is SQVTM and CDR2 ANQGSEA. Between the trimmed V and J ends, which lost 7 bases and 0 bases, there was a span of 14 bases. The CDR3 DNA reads TGCAGCGGGAAGACGGATACTAGCACAGATACGCAGTATTTT. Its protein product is CSGKTDTSTDTQYF.

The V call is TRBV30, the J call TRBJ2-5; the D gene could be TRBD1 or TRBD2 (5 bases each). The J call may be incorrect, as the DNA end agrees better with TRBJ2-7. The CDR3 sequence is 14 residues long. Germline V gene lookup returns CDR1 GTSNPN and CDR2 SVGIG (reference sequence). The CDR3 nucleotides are TGTGCCTGGAGTGAAAGTTGGGGGTACTACGAGCAGTACTTC. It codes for CAWSESWGYYEQYF.

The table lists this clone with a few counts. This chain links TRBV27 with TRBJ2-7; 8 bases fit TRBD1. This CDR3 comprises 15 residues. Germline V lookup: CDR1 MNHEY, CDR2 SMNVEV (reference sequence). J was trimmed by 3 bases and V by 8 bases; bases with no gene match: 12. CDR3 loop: CASGPRTGGRYEQYF. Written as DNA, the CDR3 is TGTGCCAGCGGCCCCAGAACAGGGGGACGCTACGAGCAGTACTTC.

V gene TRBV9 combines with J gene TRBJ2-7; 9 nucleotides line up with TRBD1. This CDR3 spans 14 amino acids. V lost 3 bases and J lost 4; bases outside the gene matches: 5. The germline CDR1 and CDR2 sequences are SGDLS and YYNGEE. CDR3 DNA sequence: TGTGCCAGCAGCGCGGGGACAGGGCCATACGAGCAGTACTTC. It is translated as CASSAGTGPYEQYF.

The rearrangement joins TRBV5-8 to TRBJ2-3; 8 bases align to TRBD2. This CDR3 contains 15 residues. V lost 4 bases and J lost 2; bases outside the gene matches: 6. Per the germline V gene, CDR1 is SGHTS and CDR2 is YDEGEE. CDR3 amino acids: CASSTLAGTTDTQYF. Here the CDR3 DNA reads TGTGCCAGCAGCACTTTAGCGGGGACCACAGATACGCAGTATTTT.

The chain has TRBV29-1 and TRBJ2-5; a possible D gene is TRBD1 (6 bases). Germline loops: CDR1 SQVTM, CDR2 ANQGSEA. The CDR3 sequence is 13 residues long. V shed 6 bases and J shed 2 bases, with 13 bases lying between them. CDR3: CSVTPDSQETQYF. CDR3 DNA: TGCAGCGTGACACCGGACAGTCAAGAGACCCAGTACTTC.

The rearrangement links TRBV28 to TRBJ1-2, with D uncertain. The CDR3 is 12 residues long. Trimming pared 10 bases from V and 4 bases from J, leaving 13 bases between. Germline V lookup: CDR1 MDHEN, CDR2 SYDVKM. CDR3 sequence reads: CATADGLYGYTF. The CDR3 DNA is TGTGCCACCGCGGACGGTCTCTATGGCTACACCTTC.

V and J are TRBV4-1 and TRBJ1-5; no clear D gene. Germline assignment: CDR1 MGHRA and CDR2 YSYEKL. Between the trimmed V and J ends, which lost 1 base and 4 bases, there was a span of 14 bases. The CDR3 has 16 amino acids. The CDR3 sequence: CASSQGVASGNQPQHF. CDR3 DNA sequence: TGCGCCAGCAGCCAAGGAGTGGCCTCCGGGAATCAGCCCCAGCATTTT.

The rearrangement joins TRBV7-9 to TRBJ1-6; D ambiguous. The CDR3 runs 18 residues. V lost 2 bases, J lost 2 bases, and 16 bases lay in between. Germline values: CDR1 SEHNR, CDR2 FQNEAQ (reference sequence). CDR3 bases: TGTGCCAGCAGCTTAAGAATAGGAGGCCCGCCCTATAATTCACCCCTCCACTTT. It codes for CASSLRIGGPPYNSPLHF.

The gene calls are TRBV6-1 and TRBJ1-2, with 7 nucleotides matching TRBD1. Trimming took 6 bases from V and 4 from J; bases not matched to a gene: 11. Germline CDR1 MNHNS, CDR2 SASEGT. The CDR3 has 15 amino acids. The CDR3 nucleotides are TGTGCCAGCAGACACCGGACAGGAAACCTCTATGGCTACACCTTC. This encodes CASRHRTGNLYGYTF.

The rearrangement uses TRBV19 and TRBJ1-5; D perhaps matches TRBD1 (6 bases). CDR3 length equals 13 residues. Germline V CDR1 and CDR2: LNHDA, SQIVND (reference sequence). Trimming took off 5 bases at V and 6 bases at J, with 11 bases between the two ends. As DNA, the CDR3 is TGTGCCAGTAGTTTAACAGGGTTTCAGCCCCAGCATTTT. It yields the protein CASSLTGFQPQHF.

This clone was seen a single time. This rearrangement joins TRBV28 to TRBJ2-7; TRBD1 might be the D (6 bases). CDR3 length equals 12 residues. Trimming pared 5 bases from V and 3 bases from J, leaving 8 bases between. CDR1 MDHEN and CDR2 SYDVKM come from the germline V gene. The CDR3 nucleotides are TGTGCCAGCAGTCCGGACAGCTACGAGCAGTACTTC. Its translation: CASSPDSYEQYF.

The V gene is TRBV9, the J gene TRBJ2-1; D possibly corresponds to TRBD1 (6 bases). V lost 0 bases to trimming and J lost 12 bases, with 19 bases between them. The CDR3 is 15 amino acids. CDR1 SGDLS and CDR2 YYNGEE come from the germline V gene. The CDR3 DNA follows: TGTGCCAGCAGCGTAGAAGGACAGTCGGTTCGGGCGCAGTTCTTC. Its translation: CASSVEGQSVRAQFF.